Following are 24 T cell receptor beta chains from one sample sequenced in a study of shared clonotypes between healthy human individuals. The data were produced by immunoSEQ multiplex PCR, yet TCRdb's version contains in-frame clones alone and is incomplete. In the table there are about 120,000 clones, 55% to 70% of which are singletons. The material sequenced was memory CD8+ T cells sorted from blood. Stated subset: CD45RO+ cells pooled with CCR7-negative TemRA cells. The receptors come from a woman in her twenties or thirties in good health.

This chain links TRBV4-1 with TRBJ1-1; 11 bases align to TRBD1. Trimming at V came to 1 base and at J to 1 base, leaving 5 bases not matched to a gene. The CDR3 spans 17 residues. Germline V gene lookup returns CDR1 MGHRA and CDR2 YSYEKL. DNA of the CDR3: TGCGCCAGCAGCCAAGGGACAGGGGGCTGGTCGAACACTGAAGCTTTCTTT. This translates into CASSQGTGGWSNTEAFF.

The V call is TRBV4-2, the J call TRBJ1-3; 11 bases fit TRBD1. The CDR3 totals 17 residues. Germline V lookup: CDR1 LGHNA, CDR2 YNFKEQ. The V gene end was trimmed by 0 bases and the J gene end by 2 bases; junction bases not matched to a gene: 3. The DNA of the CDR3 is TGTGCCAGCAGCCAAGATACGGGACAGGGGGCTGGAAACACCATATATTTT. It specifies CASSQDTGQGAGNTIYF.

This clone has just a few counts. V is TRBV25-1 and J is TRBJ2-5; D not resolved. The end of the DNA is better explained by TRBJ2-7, so the J call may be wrong. This CDR3 is built from 14 residues. Germline loops: CDR1 MGHDK, CDR2 SYGVNS. The CDR3 DNA is TGTGCCAGCAGTGAATCTGGCCAGACCTACGAGCAGTACTTC. The encoded protein is CASSESGQTYEQYF.

This clone appeared a single time. The chain links TRBV5-5 to TRBJ2-7; TRBD1 matches 7 bases. The CDR3 contains 15 residues. Germline-derived CDR1 and CDR2 are SGHKS and YYEKEE (reference sequence). With V trimmed by 6 bases and J by 2 bases, 11 bases remained unmatched. The CDR3 protein is CASTPRTGLPYEQYF. The CDR3 DNA reads as TGTGCCAGCACTCCGCGGACAGGCCTACCCTACGAGCAGTACTTC. The entire variable domain, with the rest obtained from reference TRBV5-5 and TRBJ2-7, is as follows: DAGVTQSPTHLIKTRGQQVTLRCSPISGHKSVSWYQQVLGQGPQFIFQYYEKEERGRGNFPDRFSARQFPNYSSELNVNALLLGDSALYLCASTPRTGLPYEQYFGPGTRLTVT.

The chain uses TRBV7-9 and TRBJ1-1, with 8 bases lining up with TRBD1. Germline V CDR1 and CDR2: SEHNR, FQNEAQ (reference sequence). This CDR3 comprises 16 residues. V lost 3 bases, J lost 1 base, and 7 bases stayed unmatched. CDR3 sequence reads: CASSFPTGQANTEAFF. DNA of the CDR3: TGTGCCAGCAGCTTCCCTACGGGACAGGCGAACACTGAAGCTTTCTTT.

This clone was counted a few times. The genes are TRBV19 and TRBJ2-3, with a possible D match to TRBD2 (5 bases). The CDR3 extends over 15 amino acids. The germline CDR1 and CDR2 sequences are LNHDA and SQIVND (reference sequence). Trimming removed 0 bases at V and 1 base at J, with 8 bases between. In DNA form, the CDR3 reads TGTGCCAGTAGTATAGATCGGGGAGGCACAGATACGCAGTATTTT. Encoded protein: CASSIDRGGTDTQYF.

The gene calls are TRBV2 and TRBJ2-5; a weak D match, TRBD1 (6 bases). The germline CDR1 and CDR2 sequences are SNHLY and FYNNEI. The CDR3 is 14 residues long. Trimming removed 7 bases from V and 5 bases from J, with 17 bases in between. CDR3 sequence reads: CASTFTGMGETQYF. The CDR3 region has the DNA TGTGCCAGCACTTTTACAGGGATGGGTGAGACCCAGTACTTC.

This chain joins TRBV13 and TRBJ2-7; the D gene is possibly TRBD1 (5 bases). This CDR3 is built from 13 residues. With 3 bases removed from V and 3 bases from J, the gap between germline ends came to 9 bases. The germline V gene has CDR1 PRHDT and CDR2 FYEKMQ (reference sequence). The CDR3 loop reads CASSFWGGYEQYF. The CDR3 bases are TGTGCCAGCAGCTTTTGGGGCGGCTACGAGCAGTACTTC.

The chain joins TRBV5-4 to TRBJ1-2, with D perhaps matching TRBD1 (5 bases). V lost 6 bases, J lost 6 bases, and 24 bases lay in between. The CDR3 is 16 residues long. Germline V gives CDR1 SGHNT, CDR2 YYREEE (reference sequence). The CDR3 reads CASNHVPRGMGHGYTF. The CDR3 nucleotides read TGTGCCAGCAACCACGTACCCCGGGGGATGGGGCATGGCTACACCTTC.

Concerning this clone: A much larger clone differs by one base, so this may be a read error. The chain joins TRBV10-2 to TRBJ1-5; D is uncertain. V lost 5 bases to trimming and J lost 0 bases, with 11 bases between them. From germline, CDR1 is WSHSY and CDR2 SAAADI. This CDR3 region has 15 residues. This CDR3 is CASSKEGVSNQPQHF. For the CDR3, the DNA is TGCGCCAGCAGTAAAGAGGGAGTTAGCAATCAGCCCCAGCATTTT.

The V gene is TRBV6-4, the J gene TRBJ1-5; D not resolved. CDR3 size: 15 residues. Germline loops: CDR1 MRHNA, CDR2 SNTAGT. Trimming cost V 4 bases and J 4 bases, with 14 bases left between them. The CDR3 loop is CASSVNGEENQPQHF. In DNA, the CDR3 is TGTGCCAGCAGTGTGAACGGGGAAGAGAATCAGCCCCAGCATTTT.

This rearrangement joins TRBV5-6 to TRBJ1-1; D is possibly TRBD1 (6 bases). V was cut by 7 bases and J by 5 bases, with 15 bases left in between. Germline assignment: CDR1 SGHDT and CDR2 YYEEEE. This CDR3 comprises 13 residues. CDR3 nucleotide sequence: TGTGCCAGCCATTTAGGGGGGCGTACTGAAGCTTTCTTT. Its translation is CASHLGGRTEAFF.

This clone has more than one count but fewer than ten. The V call is TRBV5-1, the J call TRBJ2-7; 11 bases are shared with TRBD2. This CDR3 has 22 residues. CDR1 and CDR2 from the germline V gene are SGHRS and YFSETQ. After removal of 0 bases from V and 4 bases from J, the junction contained 24 bases not matched to a gene. DNA of the CDR3: TGCGCCAGCAGCTTGGATGGTGGTGTGACTAGCGGGACGCCCACACACTGGTACGAGCAGTACTTC. Translation: CASSLDGGVTSGTPTHWYEQYF.

The rearrangement joins TRBV28 to TRBJ2-5; D uncertain. Trimming cost V 8 bases and J 2 bases, with 9 bases left between them. CDR3 length: 12 amino acids. CDR1 is MDHEN, CDR2 SYDVKM, per germline. The CDR3 here is CASLDPQETQYF. The CDR3 coding sequence is TGTGCCAGCCTGGACCCTCAAGAGACCCAGTACTTC.

The chain couples TRBV2 to TRBJ2-2, with unresolved D. Trimming stripped 4 bases from V and 0 bases from J, with 3 bases between. The CDR3 consists of 13 residues. Germline loops: CDR1 SNHLY, CDR2 FYNNEI. The CDR3 nucleotides are TGTGCCAGCAGTGCTACGAACACCGGGGAGCTGTTTTTT. It translates to CASSATNTGELFF.

The V gene is TRBV28, the J gene TRBJ2-7; D perhaps matches TRBD1 (6 bases). This CDR3 is 15 amino acids long. V shed 4 bases and J shed 0 bases, with 13 bases lying between them. Germline assignment: CDR1 MDHEN and CDR2 SYDVKM. The CDR3 bases are TGTGCCAGCAGTTCATTCAGGGGCAGCTCCTACGAGCAGTACTTC. It yields the protein CASSSFRGSSYEQYF.

The chain has TRBV2 and TRBJ1-5; 11 positions match TRBD1. Trimming took 7 bases from V and 7 from J; bases not matched to a gene: 3. The CDR3 runs 13 residues. The germline CDR1 and CDR2 sequences are SNHLY and FYNNEI. The CDR3 sequence: CASMGTGGQPQHF. The CDR3 region has the DNA TGTGCCAGCATGGGGACAGGGGGGCAGCCCCAGCATTTT.

The rearrangement uses TRBV20-1 and TRBJ1-1; unclear D gene. This CDR3 has 9 residues. Germline lookup yields CDR1 DFQATT and CDR2 SNEGSKA (reference sequence). V lost 6 bases, J lost 11 bases, and 10 bases lay in between. In DNA, the CDR3 is TGCAGTGCGTCTTGGTATGCTTTCTTT. It specifies CSASWYAFF.

This chain uses TRBV14 with TRBJ1-3; no clear D. This CDR3 contains 15 residues. Germline V gene data show CDR1 as SGHDN and CDR2 as FVKESK. V was trimmed by 2 bases and J by 8 bases, leaving 16 bases between them. The CDR3: CASSQNRRGEDTIYF. CDR3 coding DNA: TGTGCCAGCAGCCAAAATCGACGGGGAGAGGACACCATATATTTT.

The chain carries TRBV28 and TRBJ1-3; maybe TRBD1 (5 bases). The CDR3 totals 15 residues. V lost 7 bases to trimming and J lost 4 bases, with 17 bases between them. Germline V CDR1 and CDR2: MDHEN, SYDVKM. In nucleotides, the CDR3 is TGTGCCAGCACCTCTATCGGGGCAGGCGGAAACACCATATATTTT. Amino acids: CASTSIGAGGNTIYF.

The chain couples TRBV4-2 to TRBJ2-1; D unresolved. Trimming removed 2 bases from V and 8 bases from J, with 13 bases in between. This CDR3 is 14 amino acids long. CDR1 is LGHNA and CDR2 is YNFKEQ in the germline V gene. The chain's CDR3 is CASSQLQRFDEQFF. DNA of the CDR3: TGTGCCAGCAGCCAACTACAGAGGTTCGATGAGCAGTTCTTC.

This clone was recorded at least ten times. The CDR3 nucleotides read TGCAGCACCCCTCCCGGGACCGCGGGAGAGACCCAGTACTTC. This translates into CSTPPGTAGETQYF. V is TRBV29-1 and J is TRBJ2-5, with D perhaps matching TRBD1 or TRBD2 (5 bases each). V lost 8 bases to trimming and J lost 4 bases, with 20 bases between them. The germline CDR1 and CDR2 sequences are SQVTM and ANQGSEA. This CDR3 has 14 amino acids.

This rearrangement joins TRBV9 to TRBJ2-1, with TRBD1 matching 11 bases. The V segment lost 0 bases and the J segment 7 bases; nucleotides outside the gene matches: 3. The CDR3 runs 15 residues. Germline V gene data show CDR1 as SGDLS and CDR2 as YYNGEE. The CDR3, as DNA: TGTGCCAGCAGCGTAGACGGGACAGGGGGGAATGAGCAGTTCTTC. It specifies CASSVDGTGGNEQFF.

The J gene is TRBJ2-6, the V gene TRBV2; the match to TRBD2 covers 8 bases. CDR1 and CDR2 (germline): SNHLY, FYNNEI. There are 18 residues in the CDR3. The junction had 10 bases not matched to a gene; V was cut back by 6 bases and J by 0 bases. CDR3 protein: CASRKEAGGSSGANVLTF. Written as DNA, the CDR3 is TGTGCCAGCAGGAAGGAGGCGGGAGGAAGCTCTGGGGCCAACGTCCTGACTTTC.